What follows are 10 T cell receptor beta chains derived from one specimen sequenced in a study of blood T cell repertoires in COVID-19. The table came from immunoSEQ multiplex PCR; TCRdb's copy has only in-frame clones and leaves some out. The repertoire holds about 99,000 clones, roughly 90% seen once, with approximately 3.5% in the top ten. Source material: peripheral blood. These receptors came from an older woman with acute or convalescent COVID-19.

The rearrangement links TRBV18 to TRBJ1-5; maybe TRBD1 (5 bases). Deletions cut 6 bases from V and 7 bases from J, with 13 bases between. The CDR3 covers 13 residues. Germline lookup yields CDR1 KGHSH and CDR2 LQKENI. Here the CDR3 reads CASSPGVAQPQHF. The CDR3 nucleotides read TGTGCCAGCTCCCCGGGGGTTGCGCAGCCCCAGCATTTT.

The rearrangement uses TRBV2 and TRBJ2-1, with D tentatively TRBD1 (5 bases). The CDR3 is 14 amino acids. Germline loops: CDR1 SNHLY, CDR2 FYNNEI. V shed 5 bases and J shed 0 bases, with 8 bases lying between them. The CDR3 nucleotides are TGTGCCAGCAGTCGACAGAGCTCCTACAATGAGCAGTTCTTC. Protein product: CASSRQSSYNEQFF.

This clone was detected once. V usage is TRBV30 and J usage is TRBJ1-3; 8 bases map to TRBD1. The germline V gene has CDR1 GTSNPN and CDR2 SVGIG (reference sequence). This CDR3 region has 14 residues. The junction had 0 bases not matched to a gene; V was cut back by 2 bases and J by 0 bases. The CDR3 region is CAWSTGGSGNTIYF. The CDR3, as DNA: TGTGCCTGGAGTACAGGGGGCTCTGGAAACACCATATATTTT.

The genes are TRBV19 and TRBJ2-2; 16 positions match TRBD2. Germline assignment: CDR1 LNHDA and CDR2 SQIVND (reference sequence). CDR3 length: 18 residues. Germline trimming cut 5 bases from V and 5 bases from J; bases unmatched to any gene: 8. The CDR3 reads CASSPGTSGRGSTGELFF. The CDR3 DNA reads as TGTGCCAGTAGTCCCGGGACTAGCGGGAGGGGGTCAACCGGGGAGCTGTTTTTT.

This clone occurred once. The CDR3 coding sequence is TGCGCCAGTGGACAGGGGGATCAGCCCCAGCATTTT. Translated, it gives CASGQGDQPQHF. The chain has TRBV10-2 and TRBJ1-5; 10 nucleotides match TRBD1. The trim removed 9 bases at V and 5 bases at J, leaving 1 base unmatched. This CDR3 has 12 amino acids. The germline gives CDR1 WSHSY, CDR2 SAAADI.

V is TRBV9 and J is TRBJ2-6; D not resolved. Trimming removed 6 bases from V and 0 bases from J, with 7 bases in between. CDR1 is SGDLS and CDR2 is YYNGEE in the germline V gene. The CDR3 contains 14 residues. The CDR3 reads CASTSSSGANVLTF. The DNA of the CDR3 is TGTGCCAGCACTTCTAGCTCTGGGGCCAACGTCCTGACTTTC.

The chain carries TRBV6-6 and TRBJ2-5, with 9 bases aligning to TRBD2. This CDR3 has 15 amino acids. Germline V gene lookup returns CDR1 MNHNY and CDR2 SVGAGI (reference sequence). The J segment lost 4 bases and the V segment lost 3 bases, leaving 6 bases of the junction unmatched. In nucleotides, the CDR3 is TGTGCCAGCAGTTATGGGACTAGCCTGAGAGAGACCCAGTACTTC. Protein: CASSYGTSLRETQYF.

V usage is TRBV2 and J usage is TRBJ2-7; TRBD2 might be the D (5 bases). Germline V gives CDR1 SNHLY, CDR2 FYNNEI. The CDR3 extends over 14 amino acids. Trimming took off 6 bases at V and 4 bases at J, with 16 bases between the two ends. The CDR3, as DNA: TGTGCCAGCAGGTCCGTAGCGTCCTCTTACGAGCAGTACTTC. It encodes CASRSVASSYEQYF. The full variable domain, completed using reference TRBV2 and TRBJ2-7, is EPEVTQTPSHQVTQMGQEVILRCVPISNHLYFYWYRQILGQKVEFLVSFYNNEISEKSEIFDDQFSVERPDGSNFTLKIRSTKLEDSAMYFCASRSVASSYEQYFGPGTRLTVT.

This clone has just one count. V is TRBV9 and J is TRBJ1-1; weak D call: TRBD1 (6 bases). The CDR3 covers 15 residues. V lost 4 bases, J lost 5 bases, and 18 bases lay in between. The germline gives CDR1 SGDLS, CDR2 YYNGEE. Here the CDR3 reads CASSPHVGGATEAFF. CDR3 sequence (DNA): TGTGCCAGCAGCCCCCACGTGGGGGGGGCGACTGAAGCTTTCTTT.

V usage is TRBV7-9 and J usage is TRBJ1-1; D unclear. V was cut by 1 base and J by 7 bases, with 13 bases left in between. The CDR3 loop spans 14 amino acids. Germline assignment: CDR1 SEHNR and CDR2 FQNEAQ (reference sequence). The CDR3: CASSLGGKVDEAFF. CDR3 coding DNA: TGTGCCAGCAGCTTAGGAGGGAAGGTGGATGAAGCTTTCTTT.